These 31 T cell receptor beta chains share one sample of origin, sequenced in a study of cytomegalovirus exposure and HLA in healthy donors. Primers: 60 Vbeta forward and 13 Jbeta reverse. Method: immunoSEQ multiplex PCR; TCRdb's copy keeps in-frame clones and lacks some. The data contain 130,000 or so clones, 65% to 80% of them singletons. Sequencing was performed on PBMCs. The receptor set was obtained from a middle-aged woman in good health and CMV-seropositive.

The V gene is TRBV29-1, the J gene TRBJ1-3; D gene ambiguous. This CDR3 spans 12 amino acids. The germline V gene encodes CDR1 SQVTM and CDR2 ANQGSEA. V was clipped by 6 bases and J by 5 bases, with 11 bases between them. CDR3 DNA sequence: TGCAGCGTCCAGGAGGCTCGAAACACCATATATTTT. Its translation is CSVQEARNTIYF.

In DNA, the CDR3 is TGTGCCATCGGGGGGAACCAAGAGACCCAGTACTTC. Residues: CAIGGNQETQYF. The rearrangement uses TRBV10-3 and TRBJ2-5, with a tentative D call TRBD2 (6 bases). Looked up from germline, CDR1 is ENHRY and CDR2 is SYGVKD. The CDR3 sequence is 12 residues long. The germline V and J ends were trimmed by 8 bases and 0 bases, with 7 bases remaining between them.

The chain couples TRBV4-3 to TRBJ2-1; 7 bases match TRBD2. CDR3 length: 17 residues. Germline CDR1 LGHNA, CDR2 YSLEER. Trimming cost V 0 bases and J 7 bases; bases outside gene matches: 12. CDR3 in amino acids: CASSQDRATSLGNEQFF. The CDR3 DNA reads TGCGCCAGCAGCCAAGATCGGGCGACTAGCCTCGGGAATGAGCAGTTCTTC.

The V call is TRBV7-9, the J call TRBJ2-1; TRBD1 might be the D (6 bases). Trimming pared 4 bases from V and 7 bases from J, leaving 14 bases between. Germline V gene data show CDR1 as SEHNR and CDR2 as FQNEAQ (reference sequence). The CDR3 is made up of 14 amino acids. The CDR3 reads CASSSRDRSNEQFF. The CDR3 DNA sequence: TGTGCCAGCAGCTCCCGAGACAGGTCGAATGAGCAGTTCTTC.

This chain uses TRBV4-2 with TRBJ2-3; TRBD1 aligns across 9 bases. CDR1 is LGHNA, CDR2 YNFKEQ, per germline. The CDR3 sequence is 17 residues long. V trimming: 1 base; J trimming: 0 bases; junction bases outside the gene matches: 5. CDR3 sequence reads: CASSQVRQGVSTDTQYF. CDR3 nucleotides: TGTGCCAGCAGCCAAGTGAGACAGGGGGTCAGCACAGATACGCAGTATTTT.

This rearrangement joins TRBV7-3 to TRBJ1-1, with TRBD1 matching 8 bases. V shed 4 bases and J 1 base; nucleotides not matched to a gene: 8. The CDR3 length is 16 residues. Germline V gene data show CDR1 as SGHTA and CDR2 as FQGTGA. CDR3 sequence reads: CASSSSGGRGNTEAFF. The CDR3, as DNA: TGTGCCAGCAGCTCCTCAGGGGGCAGAGGGAACACTGAAGCTTTCTTT.

This clone was seen only a few times. The chain joins TRBV10-3 to TRBJ1-1; D may be TRBD1 (6 bases). V lost 6 bases, J lost 2 bases, and 16 bases lay in between. Germline V gene sequence: CDR1 ENHRY, CDR2 SYGVKD. The CDR3 extends over 15 amino acids. The CDR3 DNA follows: TGTGCCATCAGCCAAGCGACAGGTTCCAACACTGAAGCTTTCTTT. This codes for CAISQATGSNTEAFF.

This clone was recorded only once. This chain uses TRBV6-5 with TRBJ1-1; 8 nucleotides line up with TRBD1. Trimming cost V 2 bases and J 5 bases; bases outside gene matches: 10. Germline CDR1 is MNHEY and CDR2 is SVGAGI. The CDR3 contains 16 residues. In DNA form, the CDR3 reads TGTGCCAGCAGTTACGGGCAGGGGGCGAAAAGAACTGAAGCTTTCTTT. The encoded protein is CASSYGQGAKRTEAFF.

The rearrangement uses TRBV11-2 and TRBJ2-7, with TRBD1 matching 8 bases. V was pared by 1 base and J by 4 bases, with 9 bases of the junction left unmatched. The CDR3 is 16 residues long. In germline, CDR1 is SGHAT, CDR2 FQNNGV. Here the CDR3 DNA reads TGTGCCAGCAGCTTAGCAGGCCAGGGGGCGGGATACGAGCAGTACTTC. Translated: CASSLAGQGAGYEQYF.

The count of this clone is one. The V call is TRBV2, the J call TRBJ1-4, with TRBD1 as a possible D gene (5 bases). The V gene's germline CDR1 is SNHLY and CDR2 FYNNEI. Trimming shortened V by 2 bases and J by 3 bases, and 13 bases separated the two germline ends. This CDR3 has 16 residues. The CDR3 DNA sequence: TGTGCCAGCAGTGAATTTATGACGGGGGCTAATGAAAAACTGTTTTTT. This gives the protein CASSEFMTGANEKLFF.

This clone was observed a handful of times. V and J are TRBV19 and TRBJ2-1; possibly TRBD1 for D (5 bases). CDR3 length equals 17 residues. CDR1 and CDR2 from the germline V gene are LNHDA and SQIVND (reference sequence). V lost 3 bases to trimming and J lost 1 base, with 16 bases between them. This CDR3 reads CASSIWAGKISYNEQFF. As DNA, the CDR3 is TGTGCCAGTAGTATTTGGGCAGGGAAGATTTCCTACAATGAGCAGTTCTTC.

The V call is TRBV7-9, the J call TRBJ2-7; 8 bases agree with TRBD1. The CDR3 is 13 amino acids. CDR1 and CDR2 (germline): SEHNR, FQNEAQ (reference sequence). J was trimmed by 4 bases and V by 4 bases; bases with no gene match: 3. CDR3 in DNA: TGTGCCAGCAGCTCAGACAGGGGTTACGAGCAGTACTTC. It specifies CASSSDRGYEQYF.

CDR3 sequence (DNA): TGCGCCAGCAGCTTTCAGACTAGCAGCTACACAGATACGCAGTATTTT. Encoded protein: CASSFQTSSYTDTQYF. The chain joins TRBV5-1 to TRBJ2-3, with 7 nucleotides matching TRBD2. Germline CDR1 SGHRS, CDR2 YFSETQ. Trimming cost V 2 bases and J 2 bases; bases outside gene matches: 8. This CDR3 has 16 residues.

The V call is TRBV27, the J call TRBJ2-7, with TRBD1 identical over 7 bases. CDR1 and CDR2 from the germline V gene are MNHEY and SMNVEV (reference sequence). V dropped 6 bases and J dropped 1; count of bases not matched to a gene: 6. CDR3 size: 14 residues. CDR3 nucleotide sequence: TGTGCCAGCAGCCAATCGGGACAGTCCTACGAGCAGTACTTC. Protein: CASSQSGQSYEQYF.

The chain employs TRBV7-9 and TRBJ1-5; D unresolved. CDR1 and CDR2 from the germline V gene are SEHNR and FQNEAQ (reference sequence). The CDR3 totals 13 residues. The ends were cut back, 2 bases at V and 6 bases at J, with 8 bases in the middle. The DNA for the CDR3 is TGTGCCAGCAGCTTAAATGAGGTTCAGCCCCAGCATTTT. Amino acids: CASSLNEVQPQHF.

This CDR3 reads CASSLVVNTRNNEQYF. The DNA for the CDR3 is TGTGCCAGCAGCTTAGTTGTTAATACTAGGAACAACGAGCAGTACTTC. The gene calls are TRBV7-2 and TRBJ2-7, with D tentatively TRBD2 (5 bases). Germline V gene lookup returns CDR1 SGHTA and CDR2 FQGNSA. CDR3 length: 16 amino acids. V was clipped by 1 base and J by 5 bases, with 18 bases between them.

The sample holds a few counts of this clone. This sequence joins TRBV7-2 and TRBJ2-5, with 8 positions matching TRBD1. Germline loops: CDR1 SGHTA, CDR2 FQGNSA. The J segment lost 4 bases and the V segment lost 3 bases, leaving 4 bases of the junction unmatched. CDR3 length: 14 amino acids. The DNA of the CDR3 is TGTGCCAGCAGCTTCCAGGGGGCCCCAGAGACCCAGTACTTC. As protein: CASSFQGAPETQYF.

V gene TRBV27 combines with J gene TRBJ1-3, with D uncertain. Germline V gene lookup returns CDR1 MNHEY and CDR2 SMNVEV (reference sequence). V dropped 6 bases and J dropped 1 base, with 7 bases sitting between them. CDR3 length equals 13 residues. In DNA form, the CDR3 reads TGTGCCAGCAGCTCCGGTTCTGGAAACACCATATATTTT. It codes for CASSSGSGNTIYF.

This chain joins TRBV9 and TRBJ1-2; D call uncertain. The V gene lost 3 bases and the J gene lost 4 bases, with 13 bases spanning the gap. Per the germline V gene, CDR1 is SGDLS and CDR2 is YYNGEE. The length of the CDR3 is 14 residues. The CDR3 region has the DNA TGTGCCAGCAGCGACGGGGTCGGAGCCTATGGCTACACCTTC. It encodes CASSDGVGAYGYTF.

V gene TRBV5-6 combines with J gene TRBJ2-7; unclear D gene. The CDR3 totals 14 residues. Trimming pared 0 bases from V and 0 bases from J, leaving 7 bases between. Germline V gives CDR1 SGHDT, CDR2 YYEEEE. The CDR3 sequence: CASSLGANSYEQYF. The CDR3 DNA sequence: TGTGCCAGCAGCTTGGGCGCCAACTCCTACGAGCAGTACTTC.

This clone has only a few counts. The J gene is TRBJ1-1, the V gene TRBV7-2; D is possibly TRBD1 (5 bases). The CDR3 loop spans 12 amino acids. Germline-derived CDR1 and CDR2 are SGHTA and FQGNSA. V lost 2 bases to trimming and J lost 7 bases, with 8 bases between them. CDR3 residues: CASSLKGHEAFF. CDR3 nucleotides: TGTGCCAGCAGCTTAAAAGGACATGAAGCTTTCTTT.

The J gene is TRBJ2-7, the V gene TRBV11-3; TRBD2 agrees at 12 bases. The CDR3 loop spans 14 amino acids. Losses at the gene ends were 5 bases for V and 2 bases for J; bases not matched to a gene: 1. The germline CDR1 and CDR2 sequences are SGHNT and YENEEA. The DNA for the CDR3 is TGTGCCAGCAGCCGGACTAGCGGGGCCTACGAGCAGTACTTC. Encoded protein: CASSRTSGAYEQYF.

The V gene is TRBV19, the J gene TRBJ2-3; TRBD2 might be the D (6 bases). V was trimmed by 5 bases and J by 1 base, leaving 13 bases between them. The length of the CDR3 is 15 residues. CDR1 is LNHDA and CDR2 is SQIVND in the germline V gene (reference sequence). CDR3 nucleotides: TGTGCCAGTAGTGGTCGCGGGACGGGCACAGATACGCAGTATTTT. It codes for CASSGRGTGTDTQYF.

The V call is TRBV18, the J call TRBJ1-1; D might be TRBD1 (6 bases). The CDR3 extends over 13 amino acids. CDR1 is KGHSH, CDR2 LQKENI, per germline. With 6 bases removed from V and 1 base from J, the gap between germline ends came to 9 bases. CDR3 sequence reads: CASSPTGNTEAFF. The CDR3 coding sequence is TGTGCCAGCTCTCCGACAGGGAACACTGAAGCTTTCTTT.

This chain joins TRBV4-3 and TRBJ2-2; D is undetermined. The V gene's germline CDR1 is LGHNA and CDR2 YSLEER. The CDR3 is made up of 15 amino acids. The V and J ends lost 3 bases and 5 bases respectively, with 13 bases between them. In nucleotides, the CDR3 is TGCGCCAGCAGCCACGCCGCGTTAAGAACCGGGGAGCTGTTTTTT. It encodes CASSHAALRTGELFF.

This chain links TRBV29-1 with TRBJ1-1; weak D call: TRBD1 (5 bases). Germline CDR1 and CDR2: SQVTM and ANQGSEA. The CDR3 runs 12 residues. Trimming removed 5 bases from V and 0 bases from J, with 7 bases in between. The CDR3 spells CSVRGLNTEAFF. The CDR3 DNA is TGCAGCGTTCGGGGGTTGAACACTGAAGCTTTCTTT. Supplemented by reference TRBV29-1 and TRBJ1-1, the full variable domain reads SAVISQKPSRDICQRGTSLTIQCQVDSQVTMMFWYRQQPGQSLTLIATANQGSEATYESGFVIDKFPISRPNLTFSTLTVSNMSPEDSSIYLCSVRGLNTEAFFGQGTRLTVV.

This clone was detected once. The chain links TRBV5-4 to TRBJ2-1, with D tentatively TRBD2 (5 bases). Trimming removed 1 base from V and 0 bases from J, with 8 bases in between. The CDR3 has 15 amino acids. Germline loops: CDR1 SGHNT, CDR2 YYREEE (reference sequence). This chain's CDR3 is CASSLSGSSYNEQFF. The CDR3 DNA reads as TGTGCCAGCAGCTTGTCGGGGAGCTCCTACAATGAGCAGTTCTTC. The full variable domain, its missing parts supplied by reference TRBV5-4 and TRBJ2-1, is ETGVTQSPTHLIKTRGQQVTLRCSSQSGHNTVSWYQQALGQGPQFIFQYYREEENGRGNFPPRFSGLQFPNYSSELNVNALELDDSALYLCASSLSGSSYNEQFFGPGTRLTVL.

The V and J genes are TRBV6-1 and TRBJ1-1; D is unresolved. The germline V gene has CDR1 MNHNS and CDR2 SASEGT. Trimming took 10 bases from V and 5 from J, leaving 14 bases between them. The CDR3 length is 12 residues. In DNA, the CDR3 is TGTGCCACCGCCCCACCGGGGACTGAAGCTTTCTTT. Protein product: CATAPPGTEAFF.

In nucleotides, the CDR3 is TGTGCCAGCAGCCAAGCCACGACAGCGTTCGCGAACACCGGGGAGCTGTTTTTT. This encodes CASSQATTAFANTGELFF. This rearrangement joins TRBV4-2 to TRBJ2-2, with D perhaps TRBD1 (5 bases). V lost 1 base to trimming and J lost 0 bases, with 15 bases between them. CDR1 and CDR2 (germline): LGHNA, YNFKEQ. This CDR3 has 18 amino acids.

This chain connects TRBV18 to TRBJ1-3, with D hard to call. This CDR3 has 13 amino acids. Germline lookup yields CDR1 KGHSH and CDR2 LQKENI. V was clipped by 2 bases and J by 4 bases, with 6 bases between them. The CDR3 here is CASSPGEGNTIYF. The DNA for the CDR3 is TGTGCCAGCTCACCAGGGGAGGGAAACACCATATATTTT.

This rearrangement joins TRBV29-1 to TRBJ1-5; 11 nucleotides match TRBD1. V shed 4 bases, J shed 2 bases, and the junction held 13 bases outside the gene matches. CDR3 size: 18 residues. Germline CDR1 and CDR2: SQVTM and ANQGSEA. In nucleotides, the CDR3 is TGCAGCGTTGTACCCGGGACAGGGGGTTCGATCGGCAATCAGCCCCAGCATTTT. Its translation is CSVVPGTGGSIGNQPQHF.